Reported below is one TCR beta chain. The antigen remains unidentified. The data derive from a study of beta chain features in type 1 diabetes. Points from the study as a whole: Within each of all four CD4+ subsets, Type 1 diabetes patients had TCRB CDR3s that were moderately but significantly shorter.

Expressed TCRB transcripts were sequenced because the isolated RNA had all been reverse transcribed beforehand. Measured with immunoSEQ multiplex PCR; TCRdb has only the in-frame clones, and not every one. Of a few hundred thousand clones listed, approximately 12% are singletons. V dropped 3 bases and J dropped 2; count of bases not matched to a gene: 14. Germline CDR1 is MGHRA and CDR2 is YSYEKL. The CDR3 is made up of 18 amino acids. This sequence joins TRBV4-1 and TRBJ2-7, with TRBD2 matching over 9 bases. This TCR came from a young woman with type 1 diabetes. Sequencing used naive CD4+ T cells from blood. For the CDR3, the DNA is TGCGCCAGCAGCCACGGACCCTATGTAGCGGGAGTGACCTACGAGCAGTACTTC. Its protein product is CASSHGPYVAGVTYEQYF.